This T cell receptor (beta chain) was observed in a study of T cell repertoires in cytomegalovirus infection. Overall study: Signatures in public TCR beta sequences pointed to both CMV infection and matching HLA type.

Points from the study as a whole: HLA-C-restricted, CMV-specific TCR beta clonotypes were dominant ex vivo. Cumulative public TCR beta family frequency identified carriers of CMV plus the relevant HLA.

The table lists this clonotype with a few counts. What it binds is not known. TCRdb independently ran MiXCR on the reads; one entry per CDR3 protein. In the table there are 100,000 or so distinct CDR3 sequences, under 25% of which are singletons. V lost 3 bases, J lost 4 bases, and 9 bases lay in between. Germline V gene data show CDR1 as MDHEN and CDR2 as SYDVKM. The CDR3 contains 14 residues. The source material was CD8+ T cells from PBMCs. This clonotype was sampled from a human donor in good health (CMV status not recorded). Some clones in this sample may be carry-over from other donors' samples. The V gene is TRBV28, the J gene TRBJ1-4; D is uncertain. CDR3 amino acids: CASSLRSFNEKLFF. Written as DNA, the CDR3 is TGTGCCAGCAGTTTGAGATCCTTTAATGAAAAACTGTTTTTT.